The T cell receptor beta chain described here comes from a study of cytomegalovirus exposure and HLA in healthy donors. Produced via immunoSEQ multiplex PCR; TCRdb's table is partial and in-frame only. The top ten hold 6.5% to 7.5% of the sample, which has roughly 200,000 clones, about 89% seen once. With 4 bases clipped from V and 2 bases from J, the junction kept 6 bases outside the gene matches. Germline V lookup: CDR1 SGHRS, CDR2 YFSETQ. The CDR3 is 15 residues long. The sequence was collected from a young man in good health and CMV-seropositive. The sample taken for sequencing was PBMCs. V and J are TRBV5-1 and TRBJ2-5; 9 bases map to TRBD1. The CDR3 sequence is CASSVYRGLQETQYF. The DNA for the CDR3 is TGCGCCAGCAGCGTCTACAGGGGGCTGCAAGAGACCCAGTACTTC.